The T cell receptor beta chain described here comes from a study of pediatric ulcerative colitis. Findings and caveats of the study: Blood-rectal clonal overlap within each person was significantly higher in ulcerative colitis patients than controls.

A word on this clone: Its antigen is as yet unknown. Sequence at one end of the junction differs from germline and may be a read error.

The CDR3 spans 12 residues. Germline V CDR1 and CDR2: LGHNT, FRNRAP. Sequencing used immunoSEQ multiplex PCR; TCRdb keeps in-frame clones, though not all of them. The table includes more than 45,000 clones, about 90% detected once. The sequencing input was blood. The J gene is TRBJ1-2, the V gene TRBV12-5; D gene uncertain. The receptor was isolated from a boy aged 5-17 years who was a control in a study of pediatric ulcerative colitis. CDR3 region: CVSAREIYGYTF. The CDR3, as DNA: TGTGTTAGTGCCCGAGAGATCTATGGCTACACCTTC.